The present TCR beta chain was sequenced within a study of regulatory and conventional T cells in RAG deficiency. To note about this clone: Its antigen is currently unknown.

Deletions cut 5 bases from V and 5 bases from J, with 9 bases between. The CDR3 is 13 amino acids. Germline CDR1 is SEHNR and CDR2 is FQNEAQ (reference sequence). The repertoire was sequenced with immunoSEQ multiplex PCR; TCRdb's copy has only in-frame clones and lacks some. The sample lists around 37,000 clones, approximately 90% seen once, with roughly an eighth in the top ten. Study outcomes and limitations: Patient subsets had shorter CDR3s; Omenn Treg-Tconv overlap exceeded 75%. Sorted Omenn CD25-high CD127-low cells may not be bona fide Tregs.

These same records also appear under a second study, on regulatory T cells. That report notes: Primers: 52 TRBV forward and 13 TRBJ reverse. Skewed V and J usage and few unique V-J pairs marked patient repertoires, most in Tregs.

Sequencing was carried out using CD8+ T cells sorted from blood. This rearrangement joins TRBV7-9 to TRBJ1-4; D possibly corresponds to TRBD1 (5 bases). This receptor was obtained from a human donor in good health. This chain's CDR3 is CASSPGTNEKLFF. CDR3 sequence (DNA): TGTGCCAGCAGCCCCGGGACGAATGAAAAACTGTTTTTT.